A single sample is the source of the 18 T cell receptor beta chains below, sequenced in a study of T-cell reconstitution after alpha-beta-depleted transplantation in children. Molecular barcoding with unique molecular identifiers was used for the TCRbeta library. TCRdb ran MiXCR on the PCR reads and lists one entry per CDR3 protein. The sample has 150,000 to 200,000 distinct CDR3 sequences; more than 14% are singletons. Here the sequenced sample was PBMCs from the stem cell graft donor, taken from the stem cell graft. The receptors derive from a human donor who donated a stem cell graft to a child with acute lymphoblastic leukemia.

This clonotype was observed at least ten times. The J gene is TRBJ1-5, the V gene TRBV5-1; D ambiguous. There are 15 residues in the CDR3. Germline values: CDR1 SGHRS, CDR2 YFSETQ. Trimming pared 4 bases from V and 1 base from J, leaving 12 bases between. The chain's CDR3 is CASSQGVGSNQPQHF. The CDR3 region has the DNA TGCGCCAGCAGCCAAGGCGTTGGGAGCAATCAGCCCCAGCATTTT.

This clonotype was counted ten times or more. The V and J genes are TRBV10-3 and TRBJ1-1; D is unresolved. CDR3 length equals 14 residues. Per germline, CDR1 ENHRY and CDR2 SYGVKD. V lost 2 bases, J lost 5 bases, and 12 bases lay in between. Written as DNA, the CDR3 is TGTGCCATCAGTGAGACGGGAGGGAGAACTGAAGCTTTCTTT. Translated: CAISETGGRTEAFF.

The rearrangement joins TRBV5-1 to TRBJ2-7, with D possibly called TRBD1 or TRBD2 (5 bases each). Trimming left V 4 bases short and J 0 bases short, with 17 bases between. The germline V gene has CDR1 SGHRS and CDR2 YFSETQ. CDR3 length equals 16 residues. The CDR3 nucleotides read TGCGCCAGCAGCGAAATCCGGGACGCCAGCTCCTACGAGCAGTACTTC. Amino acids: CASSEIRDASSYEQYF.

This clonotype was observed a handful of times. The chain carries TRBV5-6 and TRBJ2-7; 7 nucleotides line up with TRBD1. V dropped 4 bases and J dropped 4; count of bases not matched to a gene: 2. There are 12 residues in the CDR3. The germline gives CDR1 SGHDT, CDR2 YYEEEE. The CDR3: CASSKDRYEQYF. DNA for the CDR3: TGTGCCAGCAGCAAGGACAGGTACGAGCAGTACTTC.

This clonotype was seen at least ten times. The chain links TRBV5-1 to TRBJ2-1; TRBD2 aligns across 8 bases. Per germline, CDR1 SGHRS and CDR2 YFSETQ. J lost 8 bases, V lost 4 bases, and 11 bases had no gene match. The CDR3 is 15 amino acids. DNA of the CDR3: TGCGCCAGCAGCGCGGGACTAGTCGTTGGGGATGAGCAGTTCTTC. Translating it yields CASSAGLVVGDEQFF.

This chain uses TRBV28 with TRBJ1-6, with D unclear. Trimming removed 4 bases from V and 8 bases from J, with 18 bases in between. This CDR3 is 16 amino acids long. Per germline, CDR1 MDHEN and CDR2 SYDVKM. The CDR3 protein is CASSSRSGRTDSPLHF. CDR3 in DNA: TGTGCCAGCAGTTCCCGTTCGGGCAGGACGGATTCACCCCTCCACTTT.

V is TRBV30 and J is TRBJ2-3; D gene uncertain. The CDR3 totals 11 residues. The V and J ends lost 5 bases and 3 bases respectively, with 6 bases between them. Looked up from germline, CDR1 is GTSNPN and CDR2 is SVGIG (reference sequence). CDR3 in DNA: TGTGCCTGGGCAGCGACAGATACGCAGTATTTT. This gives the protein CAWAATDTQYF.

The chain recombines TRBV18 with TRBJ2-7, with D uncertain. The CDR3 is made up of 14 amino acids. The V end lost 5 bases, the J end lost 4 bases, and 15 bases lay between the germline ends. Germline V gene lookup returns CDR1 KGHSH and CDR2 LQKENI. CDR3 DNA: TGTGCCAGCTCAAGAGTACGCGAAACATACGAGCAGTACTTC. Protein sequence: CASSRVRETYEQYF.

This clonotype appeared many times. In DNA form, the CDR3 reads TGCAGTGCACCGCCGGGACTAGCGGAAAGTTACAATGAGCAGTTCTTC. Residues: CSAPPGLAESYNEQFF. V usage is TRBV20-1 and J usage is TRBJ2-1, with 11 bases aligning to TRBD2. The V and J ends lost 6 bases and 4 bases, in that order; junction bases with no gene match: 11. CDR1 DFQATT and CDR2 SNEGSKA come from the germline V gene (reference sequence). The CDR3 spans 16 residues.

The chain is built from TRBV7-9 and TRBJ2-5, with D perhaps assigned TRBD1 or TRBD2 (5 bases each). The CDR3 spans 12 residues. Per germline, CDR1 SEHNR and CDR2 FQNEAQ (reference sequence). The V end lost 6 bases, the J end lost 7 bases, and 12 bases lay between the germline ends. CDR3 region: CASSNSGGTQYF. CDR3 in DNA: TGTGCCAGCAGTAATTCTGGGGGGACCCAGTACTTC.

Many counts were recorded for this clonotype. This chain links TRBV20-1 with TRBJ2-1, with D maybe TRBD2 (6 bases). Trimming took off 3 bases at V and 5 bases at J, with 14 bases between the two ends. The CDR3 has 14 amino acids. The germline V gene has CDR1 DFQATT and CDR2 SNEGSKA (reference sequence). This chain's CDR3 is CSASAGTPNNEQFF. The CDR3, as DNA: TGCAGTGCTAGTGCGGGAACACCTAACAATGAGCAGTTCTTC.

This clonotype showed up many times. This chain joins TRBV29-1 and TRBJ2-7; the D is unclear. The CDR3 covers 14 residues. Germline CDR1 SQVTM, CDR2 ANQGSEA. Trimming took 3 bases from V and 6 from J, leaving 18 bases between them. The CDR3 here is CSVDRVGQVGEQYF. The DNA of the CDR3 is TGCAGCGTTGATAGAGTCGGGCAGGTAGGCGAGCAGTACTTC.

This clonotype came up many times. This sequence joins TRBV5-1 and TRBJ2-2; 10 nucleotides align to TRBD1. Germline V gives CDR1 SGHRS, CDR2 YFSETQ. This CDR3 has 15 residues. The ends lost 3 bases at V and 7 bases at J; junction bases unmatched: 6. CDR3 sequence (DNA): TGCGCCAGCAGCTCCGACAGGGGGCTTGGCGGGGAGCTGTTTTTT. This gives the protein CASSSDRGLGGELFF.

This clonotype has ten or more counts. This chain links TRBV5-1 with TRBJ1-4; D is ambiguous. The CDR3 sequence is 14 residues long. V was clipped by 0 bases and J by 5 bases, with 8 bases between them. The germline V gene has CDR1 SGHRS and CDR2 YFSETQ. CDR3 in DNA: TGCGCCAGCAGCTTGGAGGCCGTCAATGAAAAACTGTTTTTT. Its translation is CASSLEAVNEKLFF.

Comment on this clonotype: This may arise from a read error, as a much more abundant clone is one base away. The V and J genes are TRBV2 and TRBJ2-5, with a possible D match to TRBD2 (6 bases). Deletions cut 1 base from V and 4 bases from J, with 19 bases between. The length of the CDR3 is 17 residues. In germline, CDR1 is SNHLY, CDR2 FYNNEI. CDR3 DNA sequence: TGTGCCAGCAGTGAAGAAGAAGTAGCGGAAGAGGCAGAGACCCAGTACTTC. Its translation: CASSEEEVAEEAETQYF.

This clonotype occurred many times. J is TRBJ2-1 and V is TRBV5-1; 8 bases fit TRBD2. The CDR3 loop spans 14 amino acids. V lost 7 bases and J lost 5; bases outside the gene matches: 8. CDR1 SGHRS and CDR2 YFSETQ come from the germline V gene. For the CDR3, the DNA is TGCGCCAGCGGAGCTGAACTAGCGGACAATGAGCAGTTCTTC. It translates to CASGAELADNEQFF.

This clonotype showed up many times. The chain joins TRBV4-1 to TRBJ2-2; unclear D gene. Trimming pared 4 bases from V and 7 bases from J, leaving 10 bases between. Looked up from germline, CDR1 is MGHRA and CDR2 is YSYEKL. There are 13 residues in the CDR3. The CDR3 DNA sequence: TGCGCCAGCAGCCCCTACTCCGGCGGGGAGCTGTTTTTT. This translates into CASSPYSGGELFF.

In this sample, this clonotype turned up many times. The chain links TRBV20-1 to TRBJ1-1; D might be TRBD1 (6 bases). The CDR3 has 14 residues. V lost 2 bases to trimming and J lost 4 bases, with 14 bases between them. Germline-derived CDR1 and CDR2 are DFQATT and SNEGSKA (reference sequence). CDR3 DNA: TGCAGTGCTAGAAGGTCCGGACAGCCCACTGAAGCTTTCTTT. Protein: CSARRSGQPTEAFF.